What follows are 21 T cell receptor beta chains derived from one specimen sequenced in a study of blood T cell repertoires in COVID-19. Sequencing used immunoSEQ multiplex PCR; TCRdb keeps in-frame clones, though not all of them. The sample lists tens of thousands of clones, around nine tenths seen once, with roughly 13% in the top ten. The sample consisted of peripheral blood. Receptor source: a man between 70 and 80 years old with active or convalescent COVID-19.

J is TRBJ1-4 and V is TRBV5-1; the D is unclear. There are 15 residues in the CDR3. V lost 0 bases, J lost 3 bases, and 9 bases lay in between. Germline lookup yields CDR1 SGHRS and CDR2 YFSETQ. This chain's CDR3 is CASSLAGQANEKLFF. DNA of the CDR3: TGCGCCAGCAGCTTGGCTGGGCAGGCTAATGAAAAACTGTTTTTT.

The genes are TRBV5-1 and TRBJ1-2, with D possibly matching TRBD1 (6 bases). Germline V gene lookup returns CDR1 SGHRS and CDR2 YFSETQ. V was pared by 2 bases and J by 5 bases, with 19 bases between. The CDR3 contains 16 residues. The CDR3 spells CASSFLMVRGRYGYTF. The CDR3 DNA reads TGCGCCAGCAGCTTCTTGATGGTCAGGGGCAGATATGGCTACACCTTC.

This clone showed up just a few times. The chain carries TRBV5-6 and TRBJ2-4; a possible D gene is TRBD2 (5 bases). Trimming removed 4 bases at V and 10 bases at J, with 18 bases between. Germline V lookup: CDR1 SGHDT, CDR2 YYEEEE. The CDR3 extends over 14 amino acids. This CDR3 is CASSRPQEAEIQYF. CDR3 in DNA: TGTGCCAGCAGCAGACCCCAGGAGGCAGAAATTCAGTACTTC.

The table lists this clone with a count of one. The V and J genes are TRBV19 and TRBJ2-1; 8 bases are shared with TRBD1. Germline values: CDR1 LNHDA, CDR2 SQIVND (reference sequence). The V segment lost 7 bases and the J segment 5 bases; nucleotides outside the gene matches: 7. This CDR3 is built from 14 residues. The CDR3 nucleotides read TGTGCCAGTAACTCAGGGGGCGAAAACAATGAGCAGTTCTTC. This gives the protein CASNSGGENNEQFF.

The V gene is TRBV27, the J gene TRBJ2-1; TRBD2 agrees at 12 bases. The CDR3 is 15 amino acids. V dropped 5 bases and J dropped 1; count of bases not matched to a gene: 0. CDR1 is MNHEY and CDR2 is SMNVEV in the germline V gene (reference sequence). The CDR3 loop reads CASSTSGGSYNEQFF. The CDR3 coding sequence is TGTGCCAGCAGTACTAGCGGGGGGTCCTACAATGAGCAGTTCTTC.

The chain couples TRBV6-5 to TRBJ2-2; D unclear. Germline V gene sequence: CDR1 MNHEY, CDR2 SVGAGI. The CDR3 has 13 residues. The ends were cut back, 8 bases at V and 0 bases at J, with 7 bases in the middle. CDR3 DNA: TGTGCCAGCGACTGGACGAACACCGGGGAGCTGTTTTTT. This encodes CASDWTNTGELFF.

The rearrangement links TRBV18 to TRBJ1-3, with 7 bases fitting TRBD1. V dropped 3 bases and J dropped 1; count of bases not matched to a gene: 3. CDR3 length equals 15 residues. Germline loops: CDR1 KGHSH, CDR2 LQKENI. DNA for the CDR3: TGTGCCAGCTCACCTCCGGGACAGTCTGGAAACACCATATATTTT. It translates to CASSPPGQSGNTIYF.

This chain connects TRBV9 to TRBJ2-3, with D maybe TRBD1 (6 bases). Germline V gene lookup returns CDR1 SGDLS and CDR2 YYNGEE. V lost 4 bases to trimming and J lost 0 bases, with 18 bases between them. CDR3 length: 17 residues. Here the CDR3 reads CASSRGVGAPSTDTQYF. In DNA form, the CDR3 reads TGTGCCAGCAGCCGGGGAGTGGGGGCCCCTAGCACAGATACGCAGTATTTT.

The chain links TRBV18 to TRBJ2-5; 7 bases fit TRBD1. The germline gives CDR1 KGHSH, CDR2 LQKENI. This CDR3 is 15 amino acids long. The J segment lost 3 bases and the V segment lost 0 bases, leaving 4 bases of the junction unmatched. CDR3 amino acids: CASSPPIRGKETQYF. The CDR3 DNA sequence: TGTGCCAGCTCACCACCGATCAGGGGGAAAGAGACCCAGTACTTC.

This chain links TRBV24-1 with TRBJ2-3, with 11 nucleotides matching TRBD2. V shed 0 bases and J 3 bases; nucleotides not matched to a gene: 7. Germline V CDR1 and CDR2: KGHDR, SFDVKD. The CDR3 sequence is 18 residues long. The CDR3 DNA sequence: TGTGCCACCAGTGATTTGCGGGGTAGCGGGAGGGCAACAGATACGCAGTATTTT. Encoded protein: CATSDLRGSGRATDTQYF.

This chain connects TRBV6-5 to TRBJ1-1, with D possibly TRBD1 on 6 matching bases. The CDR3 is made up of 14 amino acids. Germline loops: CDR1 MNHEY, CDR2 SVGAGI. V lost 2 bases and J 9 bases, leaving 16 bases between the germline ends. The CDR3: CASSYGGAVGQAFF. CDR3 nucleotides: TGTGCCAGCAGTTACGGGGGCGCGGTTGGGCAAGCTTTCTTT.

This clone was counted a few times. Other nucleotide sequences from this sample produce the same CDR3. V usage is TRBV11-2 and J usage is TRBJ2-7; D not resolved. Germline lookup yields CDR1 SGHAT and CDR2 FQNNGV. V gave up 0 bases and J gave up 4 bases, with 7 bases separating them. The CDR3 consists of 13 residues. The CDR3 region has the DNA TGTGCCAGCAGCTTAGATCGGAGATACGAGCAGTACTTC. Its translation: CASSLDRRYEQYF.

The rearrangement links TRBV7-9 to TRBJ1-4, with a tentative D call TRBD1 (5 bases). This CDR3 is 14 amino acids long. CDR1 and CDR2 (germline): SEHNR, FQNEAQ (reference sequence). Trimming cost V 8 bases and J 3 bases, with 13 bases left between them. CDR3 nucleotide sequence: TGTGCCAGCGGGGGGATTTCAGCTAATGAAAAACTGTTTTTT. Its protein product is CASGGISANEKLFF.

The chain links TRBV7-3 to TRBJ2-1; TRBD2 aligns across 10 bases. This CDR3 has 15 residues. Trimming cost V 5 bases and J 6 bases; bases outside gene matches: 7. Germline CDR1 is SGHTA and CDR2 is FQGTGA. DNA of the CDR3: TGTGCCAGCAGCCCTCGGACTAGCGGAATCAATGAGCAGTTCTTC. It encodes CASSPRTSGINEQFF. Filled out from reference TRBV7-3 and TRBJ2-1, the complete variable domain reads GAGVSQTPSNKVTEKGKYVELRCDPISGHTALYWYRQSLGQGPEFLIYFQGTGAADDSGLPNDRFFAVRPEGSVSTLKIQRTERGDSAVYLCASSPRTSGINEQFFGPGTRLTVL.

The genes are TRBV7-2 and TRBJ2-5; possibly TRBD1 for D (5 bases). V was pared by 6 bases and J by 5 bases, with 13 bases between. The CDR3 length is 13 residues. Germline V gene lookup returns CDR1 SGHTA and CDR2 FQGNSA. CDR3 DNA: TGTGCCAGCAGTCCCAGGGTCCGGGAGACCCAGTACTTC. Its protein is CASSPRVRETQYF.

The V gene is TRBV7-3, the J gene TRBJ2-1; 8 bases are a match to TRBD2. With V trimmed by 5 bases and J by 11 bases, 17 bases remained unmatched. This CDR3 region has 16 residues. Germline-derived CDR1 and CDR2 are SGHTA and FQGTGA. DNA for the CDR3: TGTGCCAGCAGCCCCAGCGAGAGCGGGAGTATATCCCAGCAGTTCTTC. Protein product: CASSPSESGSISQQFF.

This chain connects TRBV6-1 to TRBJ2-3; the match to TRBD1 covers 8 bases. The CDR3 is 15 amino acids. Trimming cost V 1 base and J 4 bases; bases outside gene matches: 4. Germline loops: CDR1 MNHNS, CDR2 SASEGT. In DNA, the CDR3 is TGTGCCAGCAGTGAAGTGGGACAGGTGTCAGATACGCAGTATTTT. It translates to CASSEVGQVSDTQYF.

This rearrangement joins TRBV30 to TRBJ2-3; a possible D gene is TRBD1 (7 bases). The CDR3 is 15 residues long. Trimming cost V 1 base and J 5 bases, with 16 bases left between them. CDR1 GTSNPN and CDR2 SVGIG come from the germline V gene (reference sequence). The CDR3 loop reads CAWSARDSRGDTQYF. CDR3 nucleotides: TGTGCCTGGAGTGCGCGGGACAGCCGGGGAGATACGCAGTATTTT.

This clone appeared a single time. The V call is TRBV7-9, the J call TRBJ1-1; the match to TRBD1 covers 7 bases. This CDR3 comprises 15 residues. CDR1 is SEHNR and CDR2 is FQNEAQ in the germline V gene (reference sequence). The trim removed 2 bases at V and 0 bases at J, leaving 3 bases unmatched. The CDR3: CASSLRQGMNTEAFF. The DNA of the CDR3 is TGTGCCAGCAGCTTACGACAGGGAATGAACACTGAAGCTTTCTTT.

The chain combines TRBV28 with TRBJ2-1; D possibly corresponds to TRBD1 (6 bases). The CDR3 runs 13 residues. Trimming took off 1 base at V and 9 bases at J, with 10 bases between the two ends. CDR1 and CDR2 (germline): MDHEN, SYDVKM. CDR3 sequence reads: CASSLYRATEQFF. For the CDR3, the DNA is TGTGCCAGCAGTTTATACAGGGCCACTGAGCAGTTCTTC.

This clone has a single count. The chain employs TRBV5-4 and TRBJ2-1; TRBD2 aligns across 11 bases. The CDR3 runs to 18 residues. Germline V lookup: CDR1 SGHNT, CDR2 YYREEE (reference sequence). V was clipped by 3 bases and J by 0 bases; unmatched bases: 8. The CDR3 reads CASSSGTSGANSYNEQFF. The CDR3 region has the DNA TGTGCCAGCAGCTCCGGGACTAGCGGAGCCAACTCCTACAATGAGCAGTTCTTC.